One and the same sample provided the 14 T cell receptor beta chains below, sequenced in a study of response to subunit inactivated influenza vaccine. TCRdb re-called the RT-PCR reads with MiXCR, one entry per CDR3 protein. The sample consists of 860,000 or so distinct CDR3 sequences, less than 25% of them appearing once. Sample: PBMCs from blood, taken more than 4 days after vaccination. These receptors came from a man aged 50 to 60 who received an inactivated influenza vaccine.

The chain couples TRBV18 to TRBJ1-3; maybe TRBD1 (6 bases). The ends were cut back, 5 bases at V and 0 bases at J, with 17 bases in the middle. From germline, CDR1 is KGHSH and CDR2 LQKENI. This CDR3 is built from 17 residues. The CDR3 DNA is TGTGCCAGCTCAGAACAGGGCGCCCGGTCCTCTGGAAACACCATATATTTT. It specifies CASSEQGARSSGNTIYF. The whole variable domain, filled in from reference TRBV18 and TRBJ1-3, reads NAGVMQNPRHLVRRRGQEARLRCSPMKGHSHVYWYRQLPEEGLKFMVYLQKENIIDESGMPKERFSAEFPKEGPSILRIQQVVRGDSAAYFCASSEQGARSSGNTIYFGEGSWLTVV.

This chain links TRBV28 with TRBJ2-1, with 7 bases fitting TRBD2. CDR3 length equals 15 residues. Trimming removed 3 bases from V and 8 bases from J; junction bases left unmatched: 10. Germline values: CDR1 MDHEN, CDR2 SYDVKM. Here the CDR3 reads CASSFPVGREYEQFF. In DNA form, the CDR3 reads TGTGCCAGCAGTTTCCCCGTAGGGCGGGAGTATGAGCAGTTCTTC.

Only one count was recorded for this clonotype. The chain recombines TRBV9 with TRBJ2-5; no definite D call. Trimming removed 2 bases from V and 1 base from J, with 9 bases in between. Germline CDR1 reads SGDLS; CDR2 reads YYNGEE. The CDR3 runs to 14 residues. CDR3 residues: CASSVQGIQETQYF. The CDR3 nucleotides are TGTGCCAGCAGCGTGCAAGGGATCCAAGAGACCCAGTACTTC.

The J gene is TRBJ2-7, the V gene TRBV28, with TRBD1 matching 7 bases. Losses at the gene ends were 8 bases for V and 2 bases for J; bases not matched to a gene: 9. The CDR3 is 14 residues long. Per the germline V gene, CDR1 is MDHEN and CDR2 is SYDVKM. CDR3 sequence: CASLRTQGAYEQYF. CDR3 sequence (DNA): TGTGCCAGCCTAAGGACTCAGGGGGCCTACGAGCAGTACTTC.

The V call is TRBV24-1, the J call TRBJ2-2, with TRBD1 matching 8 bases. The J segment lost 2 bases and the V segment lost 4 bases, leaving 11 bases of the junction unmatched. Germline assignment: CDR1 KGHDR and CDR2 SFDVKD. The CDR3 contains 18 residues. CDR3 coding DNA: TGTGCCACCAGTGACTTTGACAGGGGACGGACCAACACCGGGGAGCTGTTTTTT. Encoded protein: CATSDFDRGRTNTGELFF.

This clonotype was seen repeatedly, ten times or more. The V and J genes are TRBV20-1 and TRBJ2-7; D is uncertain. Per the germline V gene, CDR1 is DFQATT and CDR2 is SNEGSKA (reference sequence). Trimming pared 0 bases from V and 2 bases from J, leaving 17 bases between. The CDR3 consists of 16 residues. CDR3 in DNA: TGCAGTGCTAGAGATTCATTGGGTGTACGAGCCTACGAGCAGTACTTC. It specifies CSARDSLGVRAYEQYF.

In DNA form, the CDR3 reads TGCAGCGTTGAAATGGCTAGCGGGAGAAGCGGCGAGCAGTACTTC. Protein: CSVEMASGRSGEQYF. V and J are TRBV29-1 and TRBJ2-7; TRBD2 aligns across 10 bases. Germline assignment: CDR1 SQVTM and CDR2 ANQGSEA. J lost 6 bases, V lost 2 bases, and 10 bases had no gene match. The CDR3 has 15 amino acids.

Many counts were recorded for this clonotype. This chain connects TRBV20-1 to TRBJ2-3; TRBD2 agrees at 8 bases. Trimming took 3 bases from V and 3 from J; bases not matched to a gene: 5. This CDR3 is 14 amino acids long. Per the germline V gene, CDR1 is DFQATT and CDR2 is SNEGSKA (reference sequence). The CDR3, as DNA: TGCAGTGCTAGTCCTAGCGGGCGAACAGATACGCAGTATTTT. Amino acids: CSASPSGRTDTQYF.

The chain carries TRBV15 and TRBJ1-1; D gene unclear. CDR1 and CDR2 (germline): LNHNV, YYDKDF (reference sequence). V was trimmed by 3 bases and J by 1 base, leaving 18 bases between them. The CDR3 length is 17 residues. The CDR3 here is CATSREYSPLPNTEAFF. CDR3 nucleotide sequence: TGTGCCACCAGCAGGGAATACTCCCCACTTCCGAACACTGAAGCTTTCTTT. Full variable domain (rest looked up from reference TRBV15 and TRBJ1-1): DAMVIQNPRYQVTQFGKPVTLSCSQTLNHNVMYWYQQKSSQAPKLLFHYYDKDFNNEADTPDNFQSRRPNTSFCFLDIRSPGLGDTAMYLCATSREYSPLPNTEAFFGQGTRLTVV.

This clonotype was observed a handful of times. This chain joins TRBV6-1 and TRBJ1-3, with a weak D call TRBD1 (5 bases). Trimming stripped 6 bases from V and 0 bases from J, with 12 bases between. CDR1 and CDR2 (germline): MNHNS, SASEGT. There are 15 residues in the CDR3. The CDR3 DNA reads TGTGCCAGCAGCTCGGGACGCCTCTCTGGAAACACCATATATTTT. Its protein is CASSSGRLSGNTIYF.

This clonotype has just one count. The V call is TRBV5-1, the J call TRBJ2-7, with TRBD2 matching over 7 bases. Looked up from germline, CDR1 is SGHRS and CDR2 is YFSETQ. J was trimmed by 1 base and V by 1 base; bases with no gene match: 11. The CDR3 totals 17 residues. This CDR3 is CASSLSIRGGKSYEQYF. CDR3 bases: TGCGCCAGCAGCTTGAGTATTCGCGGGGGAAAATCCTACGAGCAGTACTTC.

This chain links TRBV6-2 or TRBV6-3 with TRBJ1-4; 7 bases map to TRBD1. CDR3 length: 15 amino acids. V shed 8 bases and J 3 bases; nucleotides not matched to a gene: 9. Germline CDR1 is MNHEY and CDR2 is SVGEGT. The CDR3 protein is CASRPGGSANEKLFF. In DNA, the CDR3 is TGTGCCAGCCGGCCAGGGGGAAGCGCTAATGAAAAACTGTTTTTT.

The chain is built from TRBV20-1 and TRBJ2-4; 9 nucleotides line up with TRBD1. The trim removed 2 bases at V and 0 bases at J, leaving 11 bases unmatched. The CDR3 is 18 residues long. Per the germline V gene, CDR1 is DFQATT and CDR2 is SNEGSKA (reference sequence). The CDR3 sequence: CSARQLRTGEVAKNIQYF. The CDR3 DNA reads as TGCAGTGCTAGACAGCTACGGACAGGGGAGGTAGCCAAAAACATTCAGTACTTC.

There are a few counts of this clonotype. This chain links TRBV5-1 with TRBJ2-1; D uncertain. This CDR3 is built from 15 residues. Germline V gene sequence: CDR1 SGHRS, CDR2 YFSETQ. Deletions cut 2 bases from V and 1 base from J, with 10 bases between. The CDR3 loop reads CASSLTGLSYNEQFF. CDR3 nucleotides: TGCGCCAGCAGCTTAACGGGTCTATCCTACAATGAGCAGTTCTTC.